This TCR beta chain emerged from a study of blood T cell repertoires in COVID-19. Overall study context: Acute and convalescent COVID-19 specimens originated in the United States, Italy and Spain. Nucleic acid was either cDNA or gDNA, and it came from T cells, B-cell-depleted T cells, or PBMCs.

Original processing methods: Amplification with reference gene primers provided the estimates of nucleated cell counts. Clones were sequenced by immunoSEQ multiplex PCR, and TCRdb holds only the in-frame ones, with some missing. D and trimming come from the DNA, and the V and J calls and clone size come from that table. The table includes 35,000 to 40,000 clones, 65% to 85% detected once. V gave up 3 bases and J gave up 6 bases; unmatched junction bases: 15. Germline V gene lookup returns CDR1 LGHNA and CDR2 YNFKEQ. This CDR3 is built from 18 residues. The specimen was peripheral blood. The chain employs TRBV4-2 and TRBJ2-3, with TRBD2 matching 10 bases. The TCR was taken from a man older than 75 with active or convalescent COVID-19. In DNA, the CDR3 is TGTGCCAGCAGCCAGTTCGCGGCTAGCGGGGGCCACGGGGATACGCAGTATTTT. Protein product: CASSQFAASGGHGDTQYF.